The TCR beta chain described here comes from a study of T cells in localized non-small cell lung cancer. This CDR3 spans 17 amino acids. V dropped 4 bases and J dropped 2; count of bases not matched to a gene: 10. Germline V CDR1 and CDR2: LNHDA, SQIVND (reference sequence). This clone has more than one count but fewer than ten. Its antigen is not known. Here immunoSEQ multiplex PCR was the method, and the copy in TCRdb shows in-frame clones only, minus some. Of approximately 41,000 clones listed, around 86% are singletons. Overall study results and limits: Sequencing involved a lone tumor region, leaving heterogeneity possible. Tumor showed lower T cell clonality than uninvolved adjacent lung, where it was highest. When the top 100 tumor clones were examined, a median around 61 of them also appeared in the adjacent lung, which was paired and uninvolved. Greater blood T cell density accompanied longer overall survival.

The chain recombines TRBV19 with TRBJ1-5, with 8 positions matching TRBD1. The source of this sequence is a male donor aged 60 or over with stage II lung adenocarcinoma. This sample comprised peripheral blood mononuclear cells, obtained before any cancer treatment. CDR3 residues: CASSKPQGAGGNQPQHF. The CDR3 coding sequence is TGTGCCAGTAGTAAACCCCAGGGGGCGGGCGGCAATCAGCCCCAGCATTTT.